This T cell receptor (beta chain) comes out of a study of blood T cell repertoires in COVID-19. Study summary: Collection of acute and convalescent COVID-19 samples took place in the United States, Italy and Spain. PBMCs, B-cell-depleted T cells, or T cells were the source of the cDNA or gDNA that made up the material.

The ends were cut back, 0 bases at V and 3 bases at J, with 14 bases in the middle. Per germline, CDR1 SGHDN and CDR2 FVKESK. This CDR3 has 16 amino acids. This clone was observed a single time. Generated by immunoSEQ multiplex PCR, the TCRdb table keeps only in-frame clones and is missing some. The sample holds over 110,000 clones, around 88% seen once. This clonotype was sampled from a human donor in a cohort sampled during active COVID-19. V is TRBV14 and J is TRBJ1-2; the D is unclear. Sequencing used peripheral blood. CDR3: CASSQEGTTRDYGYTF. In DNA, the CDR3 is TGTGCCAGCAGCCAAGAAGGTACAACCCGGGACTATGGCTACACCTTC.